The 21 T cell receptor beta chains in this list originate from one sample, sequenced in a study of blood T cells in healthy people across ages. Through a sample-barcoded 5' primer and a J-beta primer mix, a second PCR was run for about 6 to 11 cycles. TCRdb ran MiXCR on the 5' RACE reads and lists one entry per CDR3 protein. The data hold 800,000 or so distinct CDR3 sequences, with roughly 25% observed a single time. A further study also used this sample, focusing on T cells of mothers and their children.

Sequencing was performed on blood. The receptor source for this set is a boy aged 5-17 years in good health.

About this clonotype: An end of the junction differs from the germline gene, which may be a read error. The gene calls are TRBV28 and TRBJ2-5; 9 bases agree with TRBD1. The germline gives CDR1 MDHEN, CDR2 SYDVKM. This CDR3 contains 16 residues. For the CDR3, the DNA is TGTGCCGGCAGTTACCGGGACAGGGTGGTAGGAGAGACCCAGTACTTC. This codes for CAGSYRDRVVGETQYF.

The chain has TRBV10-3 and TRBJ2-3, with no clear D. The CDR3 is made up of 13 amino acids. Germline V lookup: CDR1 ENHRY, CDR2 SYGVKD. Trimming removed 3 bases from V and 4 bases from J, with 8 bases in between. CDR3 sequence reads: CAISEIAPDTQYF. CDR3 DNA: TGTGCCATCAGTGAAATAGCCCCAGATACGCAGTATTTT.

This clonotype was counted only a few times. The chain combines TRBV7-2 with TRBJ2-5; 8 bases line up with TRBD2. V gave up 0 bases and J gave up 2 bases; unmatched junction bases: 14. Germline V gene lookup returns CDR1 SGHTA and CDR2 FQGNSA. The CDR3 sequence is 19 residues long. The CDR3 bases are TGTGCCAGCAGCTTAGCTTCATGGGTGCGAGCGGGAGAACAAGAGACCCAGTACTTC. This gives the protein CASSLASWVRAGEQETQYF.

V usage is TRBV6-6 and J usage is TRBJ2-5, with 8 bases aligning to TRBD2. Unmatched junction bases numbered 2, after V lost 2 bases and J lost 3 bases. Per germline, CDR1 MNHNY and CDR2 SVGAGI (reference sequence). The CDR3 is 14 amino acids. The CDR3 spells CASSYAAGEETQYF. The CDR3, as DNA: TGTGCCAGCAGTTACGCAGCGGGAGAAGAGACCCAGTACTTC.

There are a few counts of this clonotype. The V call is TRBV7-3, the J call TRBJ2-6; D is ambiguous. The V end lost 0 bases, the J end lost 3 bases, and 9 bases lay between the germline ends. This CDR3 is 16 amino acids long. Germline-derived CDR1 and CDR2 are SGHTA and FQGTGA. Here the CDR3 reads CASSLTGGNGANVLTF. The CDR3 DNA reads TGTGCCAGCAGCTTAACGGGCGGAAATGGGGCCAACGTCCTGACTTTC.

This clonotype was seen more than once but under ten times. The junction departs from the called germline gene at one end, perhaps through a read error. The chain joins TRBV9 to TRBJ2-1, with 10 bases lining up with TRBD2. The CDR3 contains 16 residues. Germline CDR1 and CDR2: SGDLS and YYNGEE. The CDR3 reads CAGSVDSLAGVREQFF. CDR3 sequence (DNA): TGTGCCGGCAGCGTAGACAGCCTAGCGGGAGTACGTGAGCAGTTCTTC.

V is TRBV25-1 and J is TRBJ1-1, with D tentatively TRBD1 (5 bases). The CDR3 covers 13 residues. Trimming left V 8 bases short and J 2 bases short, with 12 bases between. Germline V gene sequence: CDR1 MGHDK, CDR2 SYGVNS. The CDR3 DNA sequence: TGTGCCAGCGGGGGGGGTTTCAACACTGAAGCTTTCTTT. Translation: CASGGGFNTEAFF.

This rearrangement joins TRBV14 to TRBJ2-1; 7 bases agree with TRBD2. The germline V gene has CDR1 SGHDN and CDR2 FVKESK. Unmatched junction bases numbered 13, after V lost 2 bases and J lost 3 bases. CDR3 size: 18 residues. The CDR3 DNA reads TGTGCCAGCAGCCAAACCCTATCCGGGAGGCCCGACTACAATGAGCAGTTCTTC. Amino acids: CASSQTLSGRPDYNEQFF.

The rearrangement joins TRBV29-1 to TRBJ2-7; a possible D gene is TRBD1 (5 bases). This CDR3 spans 11 amino acids. Germline lookup yields CDR1 SQVTM and CDR2 ANQGSEA. Between the trimmed V and J ends, which lost 7 bases and 3 bases, there was a span of 10 bases. The CDR3: CSGKGIYEQYF. As DNA, the CDR3 is TGCAGCGGCAAGGGGATCTACGAGCAGTACTTC.

The rearrangement uses TRBV7-6 and TRBJ2-5; 9 nucleotides line up with TRBD1. The J segment lost 4 bases and the V segment lost 5 bases, leaving 8 bases of the junction unmatched. This CDR3 region has 15 residues. Germline lookup yields CDR1 SGHVS and CDR2 FNYEAQ. The DNA for the CDR3 is TGTGCCAGCAGCCGATATCCGGGACAGGGAGAGACCCAGTACTTC. This codes for CASSRYPGQGETQYF. Full variable domain (outside the CDR3, taken from reference TRBV7-6 and TRBJ2-5): GAGVSQSPRYKVTKRGQDVALRCDPISGHVSLYWYRQALGQGPEFLTYFNYEAQQDKSGLPNDRFSAERPEGSISTLTIQRTEQRDSAMYRCASSRYPGQGETQYFGPGTRLLVL.

J is TRBJ2-1 and V is TRBV5-1, with 10 bases aligning to TRBD2. The CDR3 totals 15 residues. CDR1 and CDR2 (germline): SGHRS, YFSETQ. V lost 8 bases, J lost 6 bases, and 11 bases stayed unmatched. CDR3 DNA sequence: TGCGCCAGTAACATCGAGCGGGGGGGCCCCAATGAGCAGTTCTTC. Encoded protein: CASNIERGGPNEQFF. Looking up the rest from reference TRBV5-1 and TRBJ2-1 gives the full variable domain: KAGVTQTPRYLIKTRGQQVTLSCSPISGHRSVSWYQQTPGQGLQFLFEYFSETQRNKGNFPGRFSGRQFSNSRSEMNVSTLELGDSALYLCASNIERGGPNEQFFGPGTRLTVL.

This chain joins TRBV6-6 and TRBJ2-7, with D unclear. V was cut by 5 bases and J by 5 bases, with 16 bases left in between. The length of the CDR3 is 14 residues. Germline CDR1 and CDR2: MNHNY and SVGAGI (reference sequence). CDR3 nucleotide sequence: TGTGCCAGCAGTCCCCGGGCCCTCCCGAACGAGCAGTACTTC. Translated: CASSPRALPNEQYF.

The table lists this clonotype with a few counts. This sequence joins TRBV4-3 and TRBJ1-2, with D unclear. The CDR3 loop spans 16 amino acids. The V and J ends lost 6 bases and 0 bases respectively, with 17 bases between them. The germline V gene has CDR1 LGHNA and CDR2 YSLEER. The CDR3 here is CASSLGLSAANYGYTF. DNA of the CDR3: TGCGCCAGCAGTCTTGGACTCTCGGCCGCTAACTATGGCTACACCTTC.

This chain uses TRBV5-4 with TRBJ2-3; tentatively, D is TRBD1 or TRBD2 (5 bases each). Germline CDR1 reads SGHNT; CDR2 reads YYREEE (reference sequence). The CDR3 has 14 residues. Trimming pared 4 bases from V and 0 bases from J, leaving 9 bases between. This CDR3 reads CASSRDLSTDTQYF. The CDR3 DNA reads as TGTGCCAGCAGCAGGGACCTAAGCACAGATACGCAGTATTTT.

This clonotype was seen a handful of times. This chain joins TRBV4-3 and TRBJ2-5; 9 bases line up with TRBD2. The V segment lost 1 base and the J segment 1 base; nucleotides outside the gene matches: 7. CDR1 and CDR2 from the germline V gene are LGHNA and YSLEER. The CDR3 covers 17 residues. The DNA of the CDR3 is TGCGCCAGCAGCCAAGTTGGCGGGGGGGCCGCCCAAGAGACCCAGTACTTC. Its protein is CASSQVGGGAAQETQYF.

The chain carries TRBV3-1 and TRBJ2-5; D is perhaps TRBD1 (5 bases). CDR1 is LGHDT and CDR2 is YNNKEL in the germline V gene (reference sequence). This CDR3 is built from 15 residues. V shed 0 bases and J shed 4 bases, with 12 bases lying between them. CDR3 in DNA: TGTGCCAGCAGCCAAGAGGGCAGGGCGCTAGAGACCCAGTACTTC. Translated, it gives CASSQEGRALETQYF.

The CDR3 reads CASSRQGNMNTEAFF. The CDR3 DNA sequence: TGCGCCAGCAGCCGACAGGGTAACATGAACACTGAAGCTTTCTTT. The chain recombines TRBV4-1 with TRBJ1-1; 7 bases fit TRBD1. CDR1 is MGHRA, CDR2 YSYEKL, per germline. The CDR3 runs 15 residues. The V gene end was trimmed by 4 bases and the J gene end by 0 bases; junction bases not matched to a gene: 5.

This clonotype came up once. The chain couples TRBV27 to TRBJ2-7; possible D gene TRBD1, 6 bases. Germline-derived CDR1 and CDR2 are MNHEY and SMNVEV (reference sequence). V lost 6 bases to trimming and J lost 4 bases, with 19 bases between them. The CDR3 covers 15 residues. CDR3 DNA: TGTGCCAGCAGCCTCCGGGACACCTATGTATACGAGCAGTACTTC. Protein product: CASSLRDTYVYEQYF.

This clonotype has more than one count but fewer than ten. The CDR3 here is CASSLWPKGGETQYF. Written as DNA, the CDR3 is TGTGCCAGCAGCCTCTGGCCTAAAGGCGGAGAGACCCAGTACTTC. The rearrangement links TRBV2 to TRBJ2-5, with D unclear. The germline CDR1 and CDR2 sequences are SNHLY and FYNNEI. Trimming removed 6 bases from V and 4 bases from J, with 18 bases in between. The CDR3 runs 15 residues.

In this sample, this clonotype turned up a few times. The chain carries TRBV11-1 and TRBJ2-5; D not resolved. The J call may be wrong; the DNA end is better matched by TRBJ2-7. Germline CDR1 and CDR2: SGHAT and FQDESV (reference sequence). The CDR3 consists of 14 residues. CDR3 sequence reads: CASSYRTYTYEQYF. In DNA form, the CDR3 reads TGTGCCAGCAGCTACCGGACGTATACCTACGAGCAGTACTTC.

This clonotype was observed a few times. V is TRBV5-1 and J is TRBJ1-2; no reliable D call. V dropped 1 base and J dropped 7 bases, with 8 bases sitting between them. The CDR3 length is 12 residues. CDR1 SGHRS and CDR2 YFSETQ come from the germline V gene. The CDR3 loop reads CASSLPGGGYTF. The CDR3 bases are TGCGCCAGCAGCTTGCCGGGCGGTGGCTACACCTTC.